This TCR beta chain was found in a study of regulatory T cells in long-lasting Graves disease. Indicated time point: newly diagnosed GD, antithyroid drugs for less than 3 months. Preparation of the TCR library used RNA extracted from PBMCs. The sample holds many counts of this clonotype. Library construction for TCR beta used iRepertoire HTBI primers and Arm-PCR of CDR3 regions. MiXCR was run by TCRdb on the multiplex PCR reads, yielding one entry per CDR3 protein. The profile covers around 460,000 distinct CDR3 sequences, with 12% to 15% appearing a single time and roughly 15% taken by the ten largest. These records were also assigned to another study, of T cells in Graves' hyperthyroidism and ophthalmopathy. That study reports: In the blood, most expanded thyroid clonotypes above 0.001 appeared as well. From stable hyperthyroidism, ophthalmopathy was separated by a 13 V-J model.

This TCR came from a woman between 50 and 59 years old with Graves disease. The material was peripheral blood mononuclear cells (PBMCs), obtained at new diagnosis, from a patient treated with antithyroid drugs.

The CDR3 bases are TGTGCCAGCACCTCCTGGGAGGGGAGCTACAATGAGCAGTTCTTC. Its protein is CASTSWEGSYNEQFF. The chain combines TRBV7-2 with TRBJ2-1, with TRBD2 matching over 7 bases. The CDR3 spans 15 residues. With 7 bases clipped from V and 3 bases from J, the junction kept 9 bases outside the gene matches. Germline assignment: CDR1 SGHTA and CDR2 FQGNSA.